Shown below are 21 T cell receptor beta chains from a single sample sequenced in a study of radiation and T cells in renal cell carcinoma. Described time point: blood 4 weeks post-SBRT, at nephrectomy. Treatment reported: 15 Gy SBRT to primary tumor, nephrectomy 4 weeks later. Measured with immunoSEQ multiplex PCR; TCRdb has only the in-frame clones, and not every one. The table shows around 140,000 clones, with about 86% occurring only once. Sequencing used blood, obtained from a patient whose treatment included radiotherapy and nephrectomy. Every receptor here comes from a woman aged 45 to 65 with renal cell carcinoma.

The V gene is TRBV4-3, the J gene TRBJ1-1, with a weak D call TRBD1 (5 bases). Deletions cut 1 base from V and 6 bases from J, with 15 bases between. The CDR3 has 15 amino acids. Germline CDR1 reads LGHNA; CDR2 reads YSLEER. CDR3 in DNA: TGCGCCAGCAGCCAAGGTCCGGCTAGGGGCGCTGAAGCTTTCTTT. Translation gives CASSQGPARGAEAFF.

The chain carries TRBV7-2 and TRBJ2-5; 8 bases are shared with TRBD2. The CDR3 is 14 residues long. V lost 2 bases and J lost 3; bases outside the gene matches: 2. CDR1 is SGHTA and CDR2 is FQGNSA in the germline V gene. The CDR3 sequence is CASSLPAGEETQYF. The CDR3 nucleotides are TGTGCCAGCAGCTTACCAGCGGGAGAAGAGACCCAGTACTTC.

This clone was recorded a few times. Here the CDR3 DNA reads TGTGCCAGCAGTGGACAGGCTGGAAATGAGCAGTTCTTC. It codes for CASSGQAGNEQFF. This chain links TRBV2 with TRBJ2-1; the D gene is possibly TRBD1 (6 bases). The CDR3 extends over 13 amino acids. CDR1 is SNHLY, CDR2 FYNNEI, per germline. V lost 4 bases, J lost 7 bases, and 11 bases lay in between.

This clone was observed many times. The chain recombines TRBV7-9 with TRBJ1-3; D may be TRBD1 (6 bases). This CDR3 comprises 14 residues. Germline V gives CDR1 SEHNR, CDR2 FQNEAQ (reference sequence). Trimming cost V 5 bases and J 4 bases, with 12 bases left between them. CDR3 region: CASSEEGQGNTIYF. The CDR3 region has the DNA TGTGCCAGCAGCGAAGAGGGACAAGGAAACACCATATATTTT.

This chain uses TRBV7-3 with TRBJ2-7; D may be TRBD2 (5 bases). CDR1 and CDR2 from the germline V gene are SGHTA and FQGTGA. The V end lost 1 base, the J end lost 6 bases, and 13 bases lay between the germline ends. CDR3 length: 14 residues. The CDR3 region is CASSLRPGRGEQYF. CDR3 nucleotides: TGTGCCAGCAGCTTAAGGCCGGGTCGGGGCGAGCAGTACTTC.

The chain recombines TRBV7-2 with TRBJ2-5; 7 nucleotides line up with TRBD2. The CDR3 contains 16 residues. V shed 1 base and J 7 bases; nucleotides not matched to a gene: 12. Germline lookup yields CDR1 SGHTA and CDR2 FQGNSA. CDR3: CASSLEAVAGRGTQYF. In DNA, the CDR3 is TGTGCCAGCAGCTTAGAAGCGGTAGCGGGTCGCGGGACCCAGTACTTC.

The genes are TRBV4-1 and TRBJ1-5; D not certain. The CDR3 is 15 residues long. Trimming pared 5 bases from V and 6 bases from J, leaving 17 bases between. The germline V gene encodes CDR1 MGHRA and CDR2 YSYEKL. In nucleotides, the CDR3 is TGCGCCAGCAGCGCGGCTCTGGGAGGAGCTCAGCCCCAGCATTTT. Its protein is CASSAALGGAQPQHF.

This clone appeared a few times. The rearrangement links TRBV10-1 to TRBJ2-1, with no clear D. The ends were cut back, 2 bases at V and 8 bases at J, with 19 bases in the middle. The V gene's germline CDR1 is WNHNN and CDR2 SYGVQD (reference sequence). The CDR3 covers 16 residues. This CDR3 is CASSEELESPGDEQFF. CDR3 DNA sequence: TGCGCCAGCAGTGAGGAGCTCGAGAGCCCGGGCGATGAGCAGTTCTTC.

The rearrangement joins TRBV7-2 to TRBJ2-1, with D unclear. Germline CDR1 SGHTA, CDR2 FQGNSA. The V gene lost 1 base and the J gene lost 6 bases, with 7 bases spanning the gap. This CDR3 is 13 amino acids long. The CDR3 DNA is TGTGCCAGCAGCTTAGATCTTCCCAATGAGCAGTTCTTC. Protein sequence: CASSLDLPNEQFF. The full variable domain, in which reference TRBV7-2 and TRBJ2-1 provide the parts outside the CDR3, is GAGVSQSPSNKVTEKGKDVELRCDPISGHTALYWYRQSLGQGLEFLIYFQGNSAPDKSGLPSDRFSAERTGGSVSTLTIQRTQQEDSAVYLCASSLDLPNEQFFGPGTRLTVL.

The chain carries TRBV7-2 and TRBJ1-5; D possibly corresponds to TRBD1 (5 bases). CDR1 and CDR2 from the germline V gene are SGHTA and FQGNSA. The CDR3 spans 14 residues. The ends were cut back, 4 bases at V and 1 base at J, with 8 bases in the middle. As DNA, the CDR3 is TGTGCCAGCAGCTCGACAGCGAGCAATCAGCCCCAGCATTTT. Translation: CASSSTASNQPQHF. Variable domain in full (rest from reference TRBV7-2 and TRBJ1-5): GAGVSQSPSNKVTEKGKDVELRCDPISGHTALYWYRQSLGQGLEFLIYFQGNSAPDKSGLPSDRFSAERTGGSVSTLTIQRTQQEDSAVYLCASSSTASNQPQHFGDGTRLSIL.

The chain recombines TRBV2 with TRBJ2-5; possibly TRBD1 for D (5 bases). Per the germline V gene, CDR1 is SNHLY and CDR2 is FYNNEI. This CDR3 has 14 residues. Trimming removed 4 bases from V and 6 bases from J, with 15 bases in between. This CDR3 is CASSGGRTIQTQYF. The CDR3 nucleotides read TGTGCCAGCAGTGGGGGCAGGACCATACAGACCCAGTACTTC.

Ten or more counts support this clone. V gene TRBV5-1 combines with J gene TRBJ1-6; 7 positions match TRBD1. V was clipped by 5 bases and J by 7 bases; unmatched bases: 12. Per germline, CDR1 SGHRS and CDR2 YFSETQ. The CDR3 spans 16 residues. As DNA, the CDR3 is TGCGCCAGCAGTCCCCTTGAGGTAGGGGGCAATTCACCCCTCCACTTT. It yields the protein CASSPLEVGGNSPLHF.

The chain employs TRBV27 and TRBJ1-5; D might be TRBD1 (5 bases). Trimming took 2 bases from V and 6 from J, leaving 17 bases between them. Germline CDR1 reads MNHEY; CDR2 reads SMNVEV (reference sequence). There are 16 residues in the CDR3. CDR3 amino acids: CASSLQWLAGGQPQHF. CDR3 DNA sequence: TGTGCCAGCAGTTTACAGTGGCTGGCTGGGGGTCAGCCCCAGCATTTT.

This chain joins TRBV7-2 and TRBJ1-6; unclear D gene. The CDR3 runs 15 residues. The V end was cut by 1 base, the J end by 1 base, with 5 bases between. Germline V gene lookup returns CDR1 SGHTA and CDR2 FQGNSA. The CDR3 nucleotides are TGTGCCAGCAGCTTAGAAGCGTCCTATAATTCACCCCTCCACTTT. It translates to CASSLEASYNSPLHF.

The chain carries TRBV11-2 and TRBJ2-2, with D unclear. CDR1 is SGHAT and CDR2 is FQNNGV in the germline V gene. The length of the CDR3 is 15 residues. The V end was cut by 5 bases, the J end by 0 bases, with 10 bases between. CDR3: CASSRSGANTGELFF. DNA for the CDR3: TGTGCCAGCAGCCGATCAGGTGCGAACACCGGGGAGCTGTTTTTT. The variable domain in full, with the rest retrieved from reference TRBV11-2 and TRBJ2-2, is EAGVAQSPRYKIIEKRQSVAFWCNPISGHATLYWYQQILGQGPKLLIQFQNNGVVDDSQLPKDRFSAERLKGVDSTLKIQPAKLEDSAVYLCASSRSGANTGELFFGEGSRLTVL.

This sequence joins TRBV7-2 and TRBJ1-2; TRBD1 matches at 9 bases. The germline gives CDR1 SGHTA, CDR2 FQGNSA. CDR3 size: 15 residues. After removal of 3 bases from V and 8 bases from J, the junction contained 10 bases not matched to a gene. The CDR3 is CASSFGPQGAGGYTF. CDR3 sequence (DNA): TGTGCCAGCAGCTTTGGGCCACAGGGGGCCGGGGGCTACACCTTC.

The chain recombines TRBV6-6 with TRBJ1-5; D gene unclear. Germline V CDR1 and CDR2: MNHNY, SVGAGI (reference sequence). The length of the CDR3 is 16 residues. V was trimmed by 2 bases and J by 4 bases, leaving 15 bases between them. CDR3 protein: CASSYRVKRENQPQHF. In nucleotides, the CDR3 is TGTGCCAGCAGTTACAGGGTCAAGCGGGAGAATCAGCCCCAGCATTTT.

With respect to this clone: The sample carries other DNA sequences with the same CDR3. The rearrangement links TRBV7-2 to TRBJ1-6; D gene uncertain. Germline loops: CDR1 SGHTA, CDR2 FQGNSA. The CDR3 has 12 amino acids. Trimming took off 2 bases at V and 10 bases at J, with 6 bases between the two ends. This CDR3 reads CASSLQNSPLHF. CDR3 DNA: TGTGCCAGCAGCTTACAGAACTCACCCCTCCACTTT.

The chain employs TRBV19 and TRBJ2-5, with a tentative D call TRBD2 (7 bases). Trimming pared 5 bases from V and 4 bases from J, leaving 14 bases between. This CDR3 has 14 residues. Germline CDR1 reads LNHDA; CDR2 reads SQIVND (reference sequence). The CDR3 loop is CASSQGGAGETQYF. CDR3 nucleotide sequence: TGTGCCAGTAGTCAAGGGGGGGCCGGAGAGACCCAGTACTTC.

The chain employs TRBV12-2 and TRBJ2-3; the table's D call, TRBD2, has no DNA check behind it. TRBV12-2 is reported as a pseudogene. The CDR3 is 18 residues long. In DNA form, the CDR3 reads TGTGCAAGTCGCTTATGCTACTACCGGGACTACCTGGGAGATACGCAGTATTTT. As protein: CASRLCYYRDYLGDTQYF.

The CDR3 sequence: CASSLGDRGTYEQYF. CDR3 nucleotides: TGCGCCAGCAGCCTTGGGGACAGGGGGACCTACGAGCAGTACTTC. This chain joins TRBV4-1 and TRBJ2-7, with 11 bases that match TRBD1. After removal of 4 bases from V and 2 bases from J, the junction contained 4 bases not matched to a gene. The CDR3 spans 15 residues. CDR1 and CDR2 from the germline V gene are MGHRA and YSYEKL.